This TCR beta chain is from a study of T-cell reconstitution after alpha-beta-depleted transplantation in children. The TCRbeta library incorporated unique molecular identifiers. TCRdb analysed the PCR reads with MiXCR anew, one entry per CDR3 protein. The table records about 72,000 distinct CDR3 sequences, around 7.9% of them present only once. With 1 base removed from V and 7 bases from J, the gap between germline ends came to 17 bases. The V gene's germline CDR1 is SGHAT and CDR2 FQNNGV. CDR3 size: 15 residues. This clonotype was counted at least ten times. The receptor was isolated from a human donor who donated a stem cell graft to a child with acute lymphoblastic leukemia. V and J are TRBV11-2 and TRBJ2-7; D perhaps matches TRBD2 (5 bases). The source material was PBMCs from the stem cell graft donor, sampled from the stem cell graft. The CDR3: CASSLGGITTGEQYF. The CDR3 DNA reads as TGTGCCAGCAGCTTAGGAGGGATAACCACGGGAGAGCAGTACTTC.